This T cell receptor (beta chain) was sequenced for a study of cytomegalovirus exposure and HLA in healthy donors. Study in general: Researchers previously reported finding 90 million to 120 million unique TCR beta sequences from 150 million to 200 million T cells.

A note on this clone: As yet, its antigen is unknown.

Primers included in the PCR were 60 Vbeta and 13 Jbeta primers. The protocol was immunoSEQ multiplex PCR, while the TCRdb copy is restricted to in-frame clones and leaves out a portion. The sample carries roughly 180,000 clones, about 75% recorded once. All the people who gave samples were healthy bone marrow donors. Sampled while nominally healthy, donors likely had unrecorded immune exposures. Study observations and caveats: There were 150 to 200 TCR beta chains listed as cytomegalovirus-associated.

The receptor's source is a female donor in good health and CMV-seronegative. Input material: PBMCs.

The CDR3 nucleotides are TGTGCCAGCAGCATACAGGGCCTCAATGCCCCCCTCCACTTT. It is translated as CASSIQGLNAPLHF. The V gene is TRBV7-3, the J gene TRBJ1-6, with D perhaps matching TRBD1 (6 bases). Trimming left V 5 bases short and J 13 bases short, with 18 bases between. From germline, CDR1 is SGHTA and CDR2 FQGTGA. This CDR3 spans 14 amino acids.